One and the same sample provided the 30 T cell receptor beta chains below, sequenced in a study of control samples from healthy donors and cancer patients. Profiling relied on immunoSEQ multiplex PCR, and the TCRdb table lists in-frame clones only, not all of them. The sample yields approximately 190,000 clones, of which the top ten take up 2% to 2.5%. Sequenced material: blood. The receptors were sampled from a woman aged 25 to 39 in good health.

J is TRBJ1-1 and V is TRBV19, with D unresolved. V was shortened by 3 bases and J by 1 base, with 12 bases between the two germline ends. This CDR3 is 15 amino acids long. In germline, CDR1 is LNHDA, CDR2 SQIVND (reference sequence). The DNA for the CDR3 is TGTGCCAGTAGTATCGGATCAAGAGGGAACACTGAAGCTTTCTTT. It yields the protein CASSIGSRGNTEAFF.

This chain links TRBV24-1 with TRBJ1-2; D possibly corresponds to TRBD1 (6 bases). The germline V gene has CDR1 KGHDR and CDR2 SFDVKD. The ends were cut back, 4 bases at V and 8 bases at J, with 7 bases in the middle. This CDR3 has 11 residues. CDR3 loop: CATSDRGGYTF. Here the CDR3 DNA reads TGTGCCACCAGTGACAGGGGCGGCTACACCTTC.

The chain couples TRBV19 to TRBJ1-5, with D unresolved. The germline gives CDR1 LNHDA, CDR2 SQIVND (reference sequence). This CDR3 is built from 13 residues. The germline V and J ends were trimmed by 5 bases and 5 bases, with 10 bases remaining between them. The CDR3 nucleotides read TGTGCCAGTAGTCAAAAGGGTTATCAGCCCCAGCATTTT. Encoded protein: CASSQKGYQPQHF.

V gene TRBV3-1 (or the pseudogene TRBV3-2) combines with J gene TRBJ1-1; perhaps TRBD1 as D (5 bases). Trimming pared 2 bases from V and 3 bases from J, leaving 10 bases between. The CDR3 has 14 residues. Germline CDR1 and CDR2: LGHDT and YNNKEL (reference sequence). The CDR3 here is CASSQRGLDTEAFF. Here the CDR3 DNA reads TGTGCCAGCAGCCAAAGGGGTTTAGACACTGAAGCTTTCTTT.

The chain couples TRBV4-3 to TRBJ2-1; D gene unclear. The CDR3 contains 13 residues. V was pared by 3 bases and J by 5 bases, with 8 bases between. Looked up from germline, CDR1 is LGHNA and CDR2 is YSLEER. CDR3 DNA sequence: TGCGCCAGCAGCCACCAGAACGACAATGAGCAGTTCTTC. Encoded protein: CASSHQNDNEQFF.

In DNA, the CDR3 is TGTGCCAGCAGCTTTTCTTCGGAAGGCCTGAAACTGTTTTTT. As protein: CASSFSSEGLKLFF. The rearrangement uses TRBV7-9 and TRBJ1-4; D is unresolved. Trimming took 3 bases from V and 11 from J, leaving 16 bases between them. Germline-derived CDR1 and CDR2 are SEHNR and FQNEAQ (reference sequence). The CDR3 has 14 amino acids.

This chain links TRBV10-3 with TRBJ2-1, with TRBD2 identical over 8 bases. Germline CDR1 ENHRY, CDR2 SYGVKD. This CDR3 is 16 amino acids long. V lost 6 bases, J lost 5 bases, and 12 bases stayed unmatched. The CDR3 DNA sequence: TGTGCCATCAGGGAGCCCGGGAGGGGAGGCCACAATGAGCAGTTCTTC. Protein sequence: CAIREPGRGGHNEQFF.

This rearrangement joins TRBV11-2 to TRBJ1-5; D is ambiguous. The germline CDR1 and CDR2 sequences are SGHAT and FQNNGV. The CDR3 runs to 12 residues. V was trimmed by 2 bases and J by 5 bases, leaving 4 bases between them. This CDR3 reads CASSLNDQPQHF. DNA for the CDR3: TGTGCCAGCAGCTTAAACGATCAGCCCCAGCATTTT.

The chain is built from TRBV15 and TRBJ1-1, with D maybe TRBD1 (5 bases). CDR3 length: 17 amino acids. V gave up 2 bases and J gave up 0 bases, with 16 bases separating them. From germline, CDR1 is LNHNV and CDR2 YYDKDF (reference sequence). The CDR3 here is CATSRFDLTDMNTEAFF. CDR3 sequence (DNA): TGTGCCACCAGCAGATTCGACCTGACAGATATGAACACTGAAGCTTTCTTT.

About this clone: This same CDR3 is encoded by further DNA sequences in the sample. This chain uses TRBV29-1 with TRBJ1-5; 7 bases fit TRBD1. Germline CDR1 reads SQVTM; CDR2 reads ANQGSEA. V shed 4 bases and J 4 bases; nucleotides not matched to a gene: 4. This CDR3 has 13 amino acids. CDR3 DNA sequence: TGCAGCGTTGGACAGGGAGGAAATCAGCCCCAGCATTTT. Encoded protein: CSVGQGGNQPQHF.

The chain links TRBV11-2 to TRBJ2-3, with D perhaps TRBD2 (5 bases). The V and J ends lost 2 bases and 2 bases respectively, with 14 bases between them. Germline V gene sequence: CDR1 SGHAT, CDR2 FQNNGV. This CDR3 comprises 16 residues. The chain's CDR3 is CASSLWAGEVTDTQYF. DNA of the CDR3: TGTGCCAGCAGCTTATGGGCGGGTGAGGTCACAGATACGCAGTATTTT.

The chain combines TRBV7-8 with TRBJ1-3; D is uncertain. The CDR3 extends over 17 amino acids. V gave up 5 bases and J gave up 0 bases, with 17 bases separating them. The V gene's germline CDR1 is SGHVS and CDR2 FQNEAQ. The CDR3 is CASSPQGGQSSGNTIYF. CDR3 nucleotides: TGTGCCAGCAGCCCCCAAGGCGGTCAAAGCTCTGGAAACACCATATATTTT.

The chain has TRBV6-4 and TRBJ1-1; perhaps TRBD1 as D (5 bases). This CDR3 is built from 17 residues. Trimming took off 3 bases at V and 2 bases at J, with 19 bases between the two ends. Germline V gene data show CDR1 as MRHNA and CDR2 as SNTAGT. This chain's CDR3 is CASSDKRNRNLNTEAFF. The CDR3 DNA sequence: TGTGCCAGCAGTGATAAACGGAACAGGAACCTAAACACTGAAGCTTTCTTT.

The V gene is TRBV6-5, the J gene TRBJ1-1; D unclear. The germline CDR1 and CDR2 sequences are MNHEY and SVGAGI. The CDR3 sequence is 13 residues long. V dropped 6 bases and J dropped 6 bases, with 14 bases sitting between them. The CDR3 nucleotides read TGTGCCAGCAGAGCGAGCGTCGGCGCTGAAGCTTTCTTT. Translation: CASRASVGAEAFF.

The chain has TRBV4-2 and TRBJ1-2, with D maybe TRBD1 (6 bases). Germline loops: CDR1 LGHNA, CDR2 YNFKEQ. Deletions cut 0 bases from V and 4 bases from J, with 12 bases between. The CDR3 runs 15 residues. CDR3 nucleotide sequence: TGTGCCAGCAGCCAAGATCTTGGGGGCACCTATGGCTACACCTTC. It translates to CASSQDLGGTYGYTF.

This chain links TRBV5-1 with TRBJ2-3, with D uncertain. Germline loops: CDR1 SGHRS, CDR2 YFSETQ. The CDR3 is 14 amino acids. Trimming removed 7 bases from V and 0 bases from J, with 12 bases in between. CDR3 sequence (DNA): TGCGCCAGCCGCGGATTCTCTAGCACAGATACGCAGTATTTT. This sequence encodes CASRGFSSTDTQYF.

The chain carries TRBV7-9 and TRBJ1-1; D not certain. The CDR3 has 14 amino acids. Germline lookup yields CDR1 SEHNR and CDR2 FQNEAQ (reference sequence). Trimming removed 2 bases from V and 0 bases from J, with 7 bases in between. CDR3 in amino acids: CASSLYGLNTEAFF. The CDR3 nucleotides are TGTGCCAGCAGCTTATATGGACTGAACACTGAAGCTTTCTTT.

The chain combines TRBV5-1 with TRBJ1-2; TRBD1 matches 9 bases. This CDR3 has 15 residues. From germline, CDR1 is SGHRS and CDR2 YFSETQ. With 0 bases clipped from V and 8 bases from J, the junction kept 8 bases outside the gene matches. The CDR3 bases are TGCGCCAGCAGCTTGGTTTACAGGGGGCGACGGGGCTACACCTTC. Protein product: CASSLVYRGRRGYTF.

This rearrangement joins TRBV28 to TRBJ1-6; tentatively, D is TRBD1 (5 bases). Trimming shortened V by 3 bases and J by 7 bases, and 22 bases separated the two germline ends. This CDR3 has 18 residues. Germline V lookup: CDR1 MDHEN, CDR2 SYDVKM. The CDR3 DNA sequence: TGTGCCAGCAGTTTGGCGCGCGGGGGGTGGACACAAAATTCACCCCTCCACTTT. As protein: CASSLARGGWTQNSPLHF.

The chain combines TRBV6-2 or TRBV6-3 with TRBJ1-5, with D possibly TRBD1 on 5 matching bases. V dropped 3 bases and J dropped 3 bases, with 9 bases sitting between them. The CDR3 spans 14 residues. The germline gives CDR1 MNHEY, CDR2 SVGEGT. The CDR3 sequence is CASSYGGDNQPQHF. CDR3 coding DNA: TGTGCCAGCAGTTATGGAGGGGACAATCAGCCCCAGCATTTT.

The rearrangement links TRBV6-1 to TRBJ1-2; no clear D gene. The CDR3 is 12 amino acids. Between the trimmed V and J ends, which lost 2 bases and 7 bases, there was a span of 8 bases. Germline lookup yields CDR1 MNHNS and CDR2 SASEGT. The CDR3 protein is CASSERFPGYTF. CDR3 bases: TGTGCCAGCAGTGAACGTTTTCCTGGCTACACCTTC.

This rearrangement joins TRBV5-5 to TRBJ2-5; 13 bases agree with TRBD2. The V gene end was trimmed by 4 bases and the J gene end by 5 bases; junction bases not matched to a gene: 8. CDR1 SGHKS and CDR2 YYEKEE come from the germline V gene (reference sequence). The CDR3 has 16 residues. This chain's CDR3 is CASSRLAGGLGETQYF. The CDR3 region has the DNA TGTGCCAGCAGCCGACTAGCGGGGGGCCTCGGGGAGACCCAGTACTTC.

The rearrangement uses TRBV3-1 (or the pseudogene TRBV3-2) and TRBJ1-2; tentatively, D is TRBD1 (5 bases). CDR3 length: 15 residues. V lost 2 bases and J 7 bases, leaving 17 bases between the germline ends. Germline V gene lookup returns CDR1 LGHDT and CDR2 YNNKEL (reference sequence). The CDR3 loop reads CASSQREGRSGGYTF. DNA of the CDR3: TGTGCCAGCAGCCAACGGGAGGGGCGCAGTGGTGGCTACACCTTC.

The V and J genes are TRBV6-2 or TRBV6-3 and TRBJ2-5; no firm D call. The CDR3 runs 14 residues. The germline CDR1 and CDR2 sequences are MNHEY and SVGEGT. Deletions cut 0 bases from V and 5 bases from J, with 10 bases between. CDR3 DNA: TGTGCCAGCAGTTACTCGGGCGAAGCGGAGACCCAGTACTTC. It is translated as CASSYSGEAETQYF.

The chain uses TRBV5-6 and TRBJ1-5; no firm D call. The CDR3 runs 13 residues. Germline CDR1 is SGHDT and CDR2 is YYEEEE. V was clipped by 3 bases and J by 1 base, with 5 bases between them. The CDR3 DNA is TGTGCCAGCAGCTGGCAGAGCAATCAGCCCCAGCATTTT. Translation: CASSWQSNQPQHF.

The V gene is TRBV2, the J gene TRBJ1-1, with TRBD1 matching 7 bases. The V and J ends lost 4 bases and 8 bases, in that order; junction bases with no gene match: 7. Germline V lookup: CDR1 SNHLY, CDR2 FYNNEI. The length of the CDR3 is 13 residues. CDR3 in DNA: TGTGCCAGCAGTGCGGCTGAACAGGGGGAAGCTTTCTTT. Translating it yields CASSAAEQGEAFF.

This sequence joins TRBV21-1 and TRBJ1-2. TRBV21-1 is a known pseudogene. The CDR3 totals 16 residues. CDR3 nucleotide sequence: TGTGCCAGCAGCAAAGAGGAGGCAGGGACTAACTATGGCTACACCTTC. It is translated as CASSKEEAGTNYGYTF.

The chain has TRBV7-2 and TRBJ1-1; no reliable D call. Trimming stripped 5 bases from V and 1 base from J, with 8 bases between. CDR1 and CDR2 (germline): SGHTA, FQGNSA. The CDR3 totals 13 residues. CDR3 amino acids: CASSKTRNTEAFF. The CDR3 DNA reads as TGTGCCAGCAGCAAAACACGGAACACTGAAGCTTTCTTT.

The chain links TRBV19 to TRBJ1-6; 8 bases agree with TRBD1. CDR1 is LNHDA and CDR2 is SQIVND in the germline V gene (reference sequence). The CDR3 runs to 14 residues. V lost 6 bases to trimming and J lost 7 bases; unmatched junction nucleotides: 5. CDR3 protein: CASRDRGWNSPLHF. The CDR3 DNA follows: TGTGCCAGTAGAGACAGGGGCTGGAATTCACCCCTCCACTTT.

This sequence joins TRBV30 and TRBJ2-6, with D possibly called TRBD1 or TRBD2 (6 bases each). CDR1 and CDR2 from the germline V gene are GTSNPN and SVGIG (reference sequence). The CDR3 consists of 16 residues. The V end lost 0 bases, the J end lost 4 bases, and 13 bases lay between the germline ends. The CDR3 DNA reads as TGTGCCTGGAGTGTTTGGGGGCGGGGAGGGGCCAACGTCCTGACTTTC. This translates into CAWSVWGRGGANVLTF.